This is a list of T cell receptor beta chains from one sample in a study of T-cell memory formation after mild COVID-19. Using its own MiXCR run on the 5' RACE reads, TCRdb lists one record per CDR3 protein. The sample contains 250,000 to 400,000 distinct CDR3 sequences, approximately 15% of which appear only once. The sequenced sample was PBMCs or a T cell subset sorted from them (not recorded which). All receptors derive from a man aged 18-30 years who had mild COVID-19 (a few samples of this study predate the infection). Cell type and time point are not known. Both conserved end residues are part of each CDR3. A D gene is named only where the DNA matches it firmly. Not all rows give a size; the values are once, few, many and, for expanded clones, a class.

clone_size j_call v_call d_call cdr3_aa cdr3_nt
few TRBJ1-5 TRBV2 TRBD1 CASSSGTTGHQPQHF TGTGCCAGCAGTTCCGGGACGACAGGGCATCAGCCCCAGCATTTT
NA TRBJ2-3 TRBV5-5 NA CASSLVMVEADTQYF TGTGCCAGCAGCTTGGTTATGGTCGAAGCAGATACGCAGTATTTT
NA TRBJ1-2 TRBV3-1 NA CASSQETGFYGYTF TGTGCCAGCAGCCAAGAAACAGGGTTTTATGGCTACACCTTC
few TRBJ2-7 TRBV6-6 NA CASSYSGGTGGAVMRYEQYF TGTGCCAGCAGTTACTCGGGCGGAACAGGGGGGGCCGTTATGAGGTACGAGCAGTACTTC
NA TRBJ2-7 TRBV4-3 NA CASSQARRQATYEQYF TGCGCCAGCAGCCAAGCCCGTCGGCAGGCCACCTACGAGCAGTACTTC
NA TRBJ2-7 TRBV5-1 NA CASSLAGLTGSYEQYF TGCGCCAGCAGCTTGGCCGGTCTAACAGGCTCCTACGAGCAGTACTTC
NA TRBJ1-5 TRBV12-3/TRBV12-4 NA CASRRGRGDQPQHF TGTGCCAGCAGGAGGGGACGAGGAGATCAGCCCCAGCATTTT
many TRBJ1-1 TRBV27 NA CASSLWVGGATEAFF TGTGCCAGCAGTTTATGGGTTGGAGGGGCCACTGAAGCTTTCTTT
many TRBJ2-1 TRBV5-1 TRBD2 CASSFSGGDYNEQFF TGCGCCAGCAGCTTTAGCGGGGGTGACTACAATGAGCAGTTCTTC
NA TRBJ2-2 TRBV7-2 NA CASNGGLSTGELFF TGTGCCAGCAATGGGGGGCTGAGCACCGGGGAGCTGTTTTTT
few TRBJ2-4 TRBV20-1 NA CSAALGNIQYF TGCAGTGCGGCGTTAGGGAACATTCAGTACTTC
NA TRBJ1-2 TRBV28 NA CASVGQGYTF TGTGCCAGCGTAGGGCAGGGCTACACCTTC
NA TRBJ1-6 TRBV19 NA CASQSNSGSSPLHF TGTGCCAGTCAATCGAACTCAGGGAGTTCACCCCTCCACTTT
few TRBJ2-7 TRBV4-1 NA CASSQIFRVGEQYF TGCGCCAGCAGCCAAATTTTCAGGGTGGGCGAGCAGTACTTC
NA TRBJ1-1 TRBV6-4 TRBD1 CANQTGSEAFF TGTGCCAATCAGACAGGGAGTGAAGCTTTCTTT
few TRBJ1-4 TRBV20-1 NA CSAFSVDEKLFF TGCAGTGCATTCAGCGTGGATGAAAAACTGTTTTTT
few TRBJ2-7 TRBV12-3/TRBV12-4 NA CASSLGPLVSYEQYF TGTGCCAGCAGTTTAGGTCCGCTGGTCTCCTACGAGCAGTACTTC
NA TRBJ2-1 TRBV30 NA CAWRGLFPHEQFF TGTGCCTGGAGGGGACTTTTCCCCCATGAGCAGTTCTTC
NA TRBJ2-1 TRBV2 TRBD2 CATSGGANSYNEQFF TGTGCCACTAGCGGGGGGGCCAACTCCTACAATGAGCAGTTCTTC
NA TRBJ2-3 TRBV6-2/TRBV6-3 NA CASRRAITDTQYF TGTGCCAGCAGGCGCGCCATCACAGATACGCAGTATTTT
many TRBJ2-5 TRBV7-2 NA CASSLTETQYF TGTGCCAGCAGCTTAACGGAGACCCAGTACTTC
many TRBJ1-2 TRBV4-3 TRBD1 CASSQETGGSGYTF TGCGCCAGCAGCCAGGAAACAGGGGGCTCTGGCTACACCTTC
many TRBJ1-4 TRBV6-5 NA CASSYSSQPENEKLFF TGTGCCAGCAGTTACTCGAGCCAGCCGGAGAATGAAAAACTGTTTTTT
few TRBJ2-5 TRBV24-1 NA CATSPRGETQYF TGTGCCACCAGTCCTCGCGGAGAGACCCAGTACTTC
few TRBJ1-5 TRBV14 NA CASSRDRKEYSNQPQHF TGTGCCAGCAGCCGAGACAGGAAGGAGTATAGCAATCAGCCCCAGCATTTT
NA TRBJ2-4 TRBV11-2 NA CASSSNRGGGNIQYF TGTGCCAGCAGCTCGAACAGGGGAGGAGGCAACATTCAGTACTTC
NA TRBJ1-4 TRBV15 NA CATSRDRGREEKLFF TGTGCCACCAGCAGAGATCGTGGAAGGGAAGAAAAACTGTTTTTT
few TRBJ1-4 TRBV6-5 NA CASSYGQGREKLFF TGTGCCAGCAGTTACGGGCAGGGCCGGGAAAAACTGTTTTTT
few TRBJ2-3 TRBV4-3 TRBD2 CASSPTSGGGIAQYF TGCGCCAGCAGCCCGACTAGCGGGGGGGGTATTGCGCAGTATTTT
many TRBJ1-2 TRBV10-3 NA CAIRDTNDYLYGYTF TGTGCCATCCGGGACACCAATGATTATCTCTATGGCTACACCTTC
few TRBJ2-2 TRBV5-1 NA CASSLSLPESAGELFF TGCGCCAGCAGCTTGAGCCTGCCGGAGTCTGCCGGGGAGCTGTTTTTT
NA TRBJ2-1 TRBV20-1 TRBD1 CSARGQGALNEQFF TGCAGTGCTAGGGGACAGGGGGCTCTTAATGAGCAGTTCTTC
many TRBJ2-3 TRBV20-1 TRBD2 CSASGGGRTDTQYF TGCAGTGCTTCCGGGGGGGGTCGAACAGATACGCAGTATTTT
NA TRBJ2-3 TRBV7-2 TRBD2 CASSSSGYTDTQYF TGTGCCAGCAGCTCTAGCGGCTACACAGATACGCAGTATTTT
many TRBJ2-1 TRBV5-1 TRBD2 CASSLGLASWNEQFF TGCGCCAGCAGCTTAGGACTAGCGAGTTGGAATGAGCAGTTCTTC
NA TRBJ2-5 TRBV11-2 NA CASRRQGLSETQYF TGTGCCAGCAGAAGACAGGGACTTAGTGAGACCCAGTACTTC
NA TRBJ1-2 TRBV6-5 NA CASSYSPGKGYGYTF TGTGCCAGCAGTTACTCGCCAGGGAAGGGTTATGGCTACACCTTC
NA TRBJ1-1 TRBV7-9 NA CASRLSPNTEAFF TGTGCCAGCAGGTTGTCTCCGAACACTGAAGCTTTCTTT
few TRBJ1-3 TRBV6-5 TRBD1 CASSNDRGSGNTIYF TGTGCCAGCAGTAACGACAGGGGCTCTGGAAACACCATATATTTT
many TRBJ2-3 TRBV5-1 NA CASSLKRYPNPDTQYF TGCGCCAGCAGCTTGAAGCGGTATCCCAATCCAGATACGCAGTATTTT
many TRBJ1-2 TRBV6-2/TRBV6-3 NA CASSLNYGYTF TGTGCCAGCTCCCTTAACTATGGCTACACCTTC
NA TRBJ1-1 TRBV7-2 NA CASSLYGGVNTEAFF TGTGCCAGCAGCTTATATGGGGGGGTAAACACTGAAGCTTTCTTT
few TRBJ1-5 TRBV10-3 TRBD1 CAISGAGGGNQPQHF TGTGCCATCAGTGGCGCAGGGGGCGGCAATCAGCCCCAGCATTTT
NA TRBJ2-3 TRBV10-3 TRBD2 CAIRRGALPTDTQYF TGTGCCATCAGGCGGGGGGCCCTCCCCACAGATACGCAGTATTTT
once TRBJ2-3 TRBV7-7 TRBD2 CASSLGALAGGTDTQYF TGTGCTAGCAGCTTAGGGGCCCTAGCGGGGGGCACAGATACGCAGTATTTT
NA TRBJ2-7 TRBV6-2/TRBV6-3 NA CASSYSTVRRGEQYF TGTGCCAGCAGTTACTCTACCGTTCGCCGGGGGGAGCAGTACTTC
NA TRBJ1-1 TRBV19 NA CASSAREVSTEAFF TGTGCCAGTAGTGCCCGCGAAGTCAGTACTGAAGCTTTCTTT
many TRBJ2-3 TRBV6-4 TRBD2 CASSPRGADTQYF TGTGCCAGCAGTCCACGGGGGGCAGATACGCAGTATTTT